The clone carrying this TCR beta chain was counted a single time. The record originates from a study of T cell changes during pregnancy in multiple sclerosis. CDR3 size: 14 residues. V lost 7 bases to trimming and J lost 4 bases; unmatched junction nucleotides: 7. Germline V gene sequence: CDR1 LNHDA, CDR2 SQIVND (reference sequence). Only in-frame clones appear in the TCRdb table, and some are missing; sequencing was by immunoSEQ multiplex PCR. The repertoire has roughly 53,000 clones, 90% of them found once; the top ten carry just over 3%. The chain combines TRBV19 with TRBJ2-3; 8 bases are shared with TRBD2. Here the sequenced sample was CD8+ T cells from peripheral blood mononuclear cells, taken before pregnancy. This clonotype was sampled from a female donor with multiple sclerosis, enrolled in a pregnancy study. The CDR3 region is CASIAGGSADTQYF. Here the CDR3 DNA reads TGTGCCAGTATTGCGGGGGGCTCCGCAGATACGCAGTATTTT. Full variable domain (remainder filled in from reference TRBV19 and TRBJ2-3): DGGITQSPKYLFRKEGQNVTLSCEQNLNHDAMYWYRQDPGQGLRLIYYSQIVNDFQKGDIAEGYSVSREKKESFPLTVTSAQKNPTAFYLCASIAGGSADTQYFGPGTRLTVL.